Following are 16 T cell receptor beta chains from one sample sequenced in a study of cytomegalovirus exposure and HLA in healthy donors. Method: immunoSEQ multiplex PCR; TCRdb's copy keeps in-frame clones and lacks some. The sample lists around 63,000 clones, 90% to 97% occurring once. The source material was PBMCs. The source of these receptors is a woman in her late teens or twenties in good health and CMV-seronegative.

This rearrangement joins TRBV21-1 to TRBJ2-5; TRBD1, the table's D call, was not compared with the DNA. TRBV21-1 has pseudogene status. This CDR3 has 15 amino acids. The CDR3 here is CAPSVGFQDQETQYF. CDR3 bases: TGTGCCCCCTCAGTTGGCTTTCAGGACCAAGAGACCCAGTACTTC.

The CDR3 spells CASSYYRAGTSTDTQYF. The CDR3 DNA reads as TGTGCCAGCAGTTACTACCGAGCGGGCACAAGCACAGATACGCAGTATTTT. The chain joins TRBV28 to TRBJ2-3; the D gene is possibly TRBD2 (6 bases). Germline CDR1 and CDR2: MDHEN and SYDVKM. This CDR3 is 17 amino acids long. V was shortened by 4 bases and J by 0 bases, with 17 bases between the two germline ends.

J is TRBJ2-2 and V is TRBV5-1; 11 nucleotides match TRBD1. The CDR3 has 15 amino acids. V was clipped by 4 bases and J by 3 bases; unmatched bases: 2. Germline lookup yields CDR1 SGHRS and CDR2 YFSETQ. The CDR3 coding sequence is TGCGCCAGCAGCCGGGACAGGGGGGACACCGGGGAGCTGTTTTTT. Protein sequence: CASSRDRGDTGELFF.

The rearrangement joins TRBV27 to TRBJ2-7, with 9 bases matching TRBD1. This CDR3 spans 15 amino acids. The V and J ends lost 2 bases and 3 bases, in that order; junction bases with no gene match: 5. Per the germline V gene, CDR1 is MNHEY and CDR2 is SMNVEV (reference sequence). The CDR3 region is CASSLVGTGNYEQYF. The CDR3 nucleotides are TGTGCCAGCAGTTTAGTAGGGACAGGGAACTACGAGCAGTACTTC.

The CDR3 DNA is TGTGCCAGCTCCGCCCAGGGGCCGGGCACCGGGGAGCTGTTTTTT. It codes for CASSAQGPGTGELFF. This sequence joins TRBV18 and TRBJ2-2, with D possibly matching TRBD1 (6 bases). Germline CDR1 is KGHSH and CDR2 is LQKENI. Trimming stripped 6 bases from V and 4 bases from J, with 15 bases between. This CDR3 comprises 15 residues.

This rearrangement joins TRBV29-1 to TRBJ2-3; D is perhaps TRBD2 (6 bases). The germline CDR1 and CDR2 sequences are SQVTM and ANQGSEA. The CDR3 extends over 15 amino acids. Trimming cost V 4 bases and J 2 bases, with 16 bases left between them. The CDR3: CSVAGGEGYTDTQYF. The CDR3 region has the DNA TGCAGCGTTGCCGGGGGTGAGGGGTACACAGATACGCAGTATTTT.

This chain joins TRBV18 and TRBJ2-3; 8 bases align to TRBD1. The CDR3 is made up of 15 amino acids. Trimming took 1 base from V and 2 from J; bases not matched to a gene: 2. Germline V gene sequence: CDR1 KGHSH, CDR2 LQKENI. As DNA, the CDR3 is TGTGCCAGCTCACCACGCCAGGGGGCCACAGATACGCAGTATTTT. This sequence encodes CASSPRQGATDTQYF.

The chain joins TRBV9 to TRBJ2-1, with 10 bases lining up with TRBD2. Looked up from germline, CDR1 is SGDLS and CDR2 is YYNGEE. J was trimmed by 3 bases and V by 4 bases; bases with no gene match: 1. The CDR3 totals 14 residues. The CDR3 sequence: CASSRTSGYNEQFF. The CDR3 nucleotides are TGTGCCAGCAGCCGGACTAGCGGCTACAATGAGCAGTTCTTC.

The genes are TRBV4-3 and TRBJ2-3; a weak D match, TRBD2 (7 bases). Between the trimmed V and J ends, which lost 4 bases and 2 bases, there was a span of 13 bases. This CDR3 comprises 15 residues. Germline assignment: CDR1 LGHNA and CDR2 YSLEER. In nucleotides, the CDR3 is TGCGCCAGCAGCCCGGGGGGCGGGCACACAGATACGCAGTATTTT. The encoded protein is CASSPGGGHTDTQYF.

V usage is TRBV5-1 and J usage is TRBJ2-3; D may be TRBD2 (5 bases). Trimming took 4 bases from V and 6 from J, leaving 15 bases between them. CDR1 is SGHRS, CDR2 YFSETQ, per germline. CDR3 length equals 14 residues. CDR3 bases: TGCGCCAGCAGCGCCCCGGGCCAGCGGGATACGCAGTATTTT. It specifies CASSAPGQRDTQYF.

The chain recombines TRBV6-6 with TRBJ2-2; maybe TRBD2 (5 bases). Between the trimmed V and J ends, which lost 11 bases and 4 bases, there was a span of 14 bases. This CDR3 is 13 amino acids long. The germline V gene encodes CDR1 MNHNY and CDR2 SVGAGI (reference sequence). CDR3 region: CAHGVSPTGELFF. The CDR3 region has the DNA TGTGCCCACGGGGTCAGCCCCACCGGGGAGCTGTTTTTT.

The CDR3 DNA sequence: TGTGCCAGCTCACCCGGAGGTGGCTACACCTTC. Translated, it gives CASSPGGGYTF. This chain connects TRBV18 to TRBJ1-2; D is unresolved. Germline V gene sequence: CDR1 KGHSH, CDR2 LQKENI. V shed 3 bases and J shed 7 bases, with 6 bases lying between them. This CDR3 region has 11 residues.

The V call is TRBV7-9, the J call TRBJ2-3; tentatively, D is TRBD1 (5 bases). This CDR3 spans 14 amino acids. The V end lost 0 bases, the J end lost 2 bases, and 6 bases lay between the germline ends. Germline V gives CDR1 SEHNR, CDR2 FQNEAQ (reference sequence). The CDR3 loop is CASSLAGATDTQYF. As DNA, the CDR3 is TGTGCCAGCAGCTTAGCTGGGGCCACAGATACGCAGTATTTT.

The chain is built from TRBV5-8 and TRBJ2-1; 8 bases match TRBD1. The CDR3 is made up of 18 amino acids. Trimming cost V 1 base and J 8 bases; bases outside gene matches: 17. The germline V gene encodes CDR1 SGHTS and CDR2 YDEGEE. DNA for the CDR3: TGTGCCAGCAGCTTGTACACAGGGGGGTCGGGACCGACGGATGAGCAGTTCTTC. Amino acids: CASSLYTGGSGPTDEQFF.

Only one count was recorded for this clone. The chain couples TRBV10-3 to TRBJ2-7, with 8 bases that match TRBD1. Trimming at V came to 7 bases and at J to 6 bases, leaving 2 bases not matched to a gene. CDR1 is ENHRY and CDR2 is SYGVKD in the germline V gene. The length of the CDR3 is 11 residues. The CDR3 DNA is TGTGCCATCAAAGACAGGGGCGAGCAGTACTTC. Translation gives CAIKDRGEQYF.

The rearrangement joins TRBV18 to TRBJ2-5, with D possibly TRBD2 on 6 matching bases. The germline CDR1 and CDR2 sequences are KGHSH and LQKENI. V lost 3 bases, J lost 3 bases, and 20 bases lay in between. The CDR3 totals 17 residues. CDR3 DNA sequence: TGTGCCAGCTCACCGAAATTGGGCGGGATGACGAAAGAGACCCAGTACTTC. Protein sequence: CASSPKLGGMTKETQYF. The full variable domain, with the rest looked up from reference TRBV18 and TRBJ2-5, is NAGVMQNPRHLVRRRGQEARLRCSPMKGHSHVYWYRQLPEEGLKFMVYLQKENIIDESGMPKERFSAEFPKEGPSILRIQQVVRGDSAAYFCASSPKLGGMTKETQYFGPGTRLLVL.